This T cell receptor beta chain was sequenced during a study of blood T cells in healthy people across ages. This clonotype was observed many times. Its antigen is not identified. Combining a sample-barcoded 5' primer with a J-beta primer mix, a second PCR ran for roughly 6 to 12 cycles. Researchers report that a template-switch adaptor with 12 random nucleotides tagged each cDNA molecule. TCRdb recomputed calls from the 5' RACE reads with MiXCR, one row per CDR3 protein. The table has about 1.8 million distinct CDR3 sequences, 49% seen once. Whole-study results and caveats: Older age went with lower TCR beta diversity per million T cells, in a roughly linear way. Any conclusive comparison of naive versus antigen-experienced cells was prevented by using unsorted PBMCs.

Every donor gave roughly 9.6 milliliters of peripheral blood. CDR1 is LGHDT, CDR2 YNNKEL, per germline (reference sequence). Trimming took 6 bases from V and 5 from J, leaving 4 bases between them. The CDR3 extends over 11 amino acids. V is TRBV3-1 and J is TRBJ2-2; D gene ambiguous. This TCR derives from a woman in her thirties or forties in good health. The sample was blood. The CDR3 DNA sequence: TGTGCCAGCAGTCGAACCGGGGAGCTGTTTTTT. This codes for CASSRTGELFF. The whole variable domain, filled in from reference TRBV3-1 and TRBJ2-2, reads DTAVSQTPKYLVTQMGNDKSIKCEQNLGHDTMYWYKQDSKKFLKIMFSYNNKELIINETVPNRFSPKSPDKAHLNLHINSLELGDSAVYFCASSRTGELFFGEGSRLTVL.